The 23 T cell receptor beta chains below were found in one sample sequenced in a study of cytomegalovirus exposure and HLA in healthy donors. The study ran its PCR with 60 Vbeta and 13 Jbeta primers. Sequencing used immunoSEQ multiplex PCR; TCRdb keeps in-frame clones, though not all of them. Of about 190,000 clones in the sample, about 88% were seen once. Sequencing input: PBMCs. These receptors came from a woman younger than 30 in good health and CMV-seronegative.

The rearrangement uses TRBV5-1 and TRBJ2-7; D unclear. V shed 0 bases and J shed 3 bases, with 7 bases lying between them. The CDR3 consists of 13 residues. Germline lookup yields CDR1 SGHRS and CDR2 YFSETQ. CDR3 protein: CASSLAADYEQYF. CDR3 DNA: TGCGCCAGCAGCTTGGCCGCAGACTACGAGCAGTACTTC. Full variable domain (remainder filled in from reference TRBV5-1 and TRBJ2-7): KAGVTQTPRYLIKTRGQQVTLSCSPISGHRSVSWYQQTPGQGLQFLFEYFSETQRNKGNFPGRFSGRQFSNSRSEMNVSTLELGDSALYLCASSLAADYEQYFGPGTRLTVT.

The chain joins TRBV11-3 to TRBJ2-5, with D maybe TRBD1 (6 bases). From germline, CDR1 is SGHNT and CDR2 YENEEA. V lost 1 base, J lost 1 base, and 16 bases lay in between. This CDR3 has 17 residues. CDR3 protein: CASSLVVGAGAQETQYF. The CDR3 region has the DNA TGTGCCAGCAGCTTAGTGGTGGGTGCAGGGGCCCAAGAGACCCAGTACTTC. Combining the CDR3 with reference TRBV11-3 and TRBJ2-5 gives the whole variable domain EAGVVQSPRYKIIEKKQPVAFWCNPISGHNTLYWYLQNLGQGPELLIRYENEEAVDDSQLPKDRFSAERLKGVDSTLKIQPAELGDSAVYLCASSLVVGAGAQETQYFGPGTRLLVL.

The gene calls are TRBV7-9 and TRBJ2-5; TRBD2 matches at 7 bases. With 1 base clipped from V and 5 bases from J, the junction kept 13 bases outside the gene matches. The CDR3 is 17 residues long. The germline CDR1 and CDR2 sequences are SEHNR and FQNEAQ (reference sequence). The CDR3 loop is CASSLGRVLAARETQYF. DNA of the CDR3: TGTGCCAGCAGCTTAGGCCGGGTTCTAGCGGCCCGGGAGACCCAGTACTTC.

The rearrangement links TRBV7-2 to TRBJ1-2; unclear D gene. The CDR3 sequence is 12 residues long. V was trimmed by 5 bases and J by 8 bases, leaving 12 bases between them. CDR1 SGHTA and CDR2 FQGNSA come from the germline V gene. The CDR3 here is CASSGRVLGYTF. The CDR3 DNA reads TGTGCCAGCAGCGGCCGGGTCCTGGGCTACACCTTC.

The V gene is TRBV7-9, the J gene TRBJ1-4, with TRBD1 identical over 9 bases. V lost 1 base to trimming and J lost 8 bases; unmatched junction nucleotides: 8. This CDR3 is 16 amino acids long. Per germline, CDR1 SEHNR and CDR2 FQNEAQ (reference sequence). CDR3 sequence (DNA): TGTGCCAGCAGCTTAGGGGTCCCAGGACAGGGGGAAAAACTGTTTTTT. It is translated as CASSLGVPGQGEKLFF.

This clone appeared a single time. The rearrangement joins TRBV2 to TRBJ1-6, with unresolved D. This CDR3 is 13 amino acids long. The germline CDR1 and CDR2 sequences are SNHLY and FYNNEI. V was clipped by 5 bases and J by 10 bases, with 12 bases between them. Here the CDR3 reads CASSPRPASPLHF. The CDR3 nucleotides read TGTGCCAGCAGTCCTAGACCAGCCTCACCCCTCCACTTT.

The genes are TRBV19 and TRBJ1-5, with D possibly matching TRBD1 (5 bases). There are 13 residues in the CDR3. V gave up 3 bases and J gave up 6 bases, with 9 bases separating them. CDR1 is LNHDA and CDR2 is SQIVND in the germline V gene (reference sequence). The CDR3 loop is CASSIQGRQPQHF. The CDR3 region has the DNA TGTGCCAGTAGTATCCAGGGTCGTCAGCCCCAGCATTTT.

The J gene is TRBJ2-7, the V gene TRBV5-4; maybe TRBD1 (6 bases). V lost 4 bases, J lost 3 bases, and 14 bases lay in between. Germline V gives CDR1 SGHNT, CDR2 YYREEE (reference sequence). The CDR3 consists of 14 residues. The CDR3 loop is CASSPPGHDYEQYF. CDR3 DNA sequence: TGTGCCAGCAGCCCCCCGGGACACGACTACGAGCAGTACTTC.

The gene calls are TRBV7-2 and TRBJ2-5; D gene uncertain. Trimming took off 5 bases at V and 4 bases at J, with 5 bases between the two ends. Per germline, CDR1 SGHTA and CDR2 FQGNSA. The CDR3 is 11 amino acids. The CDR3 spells CASSPRETQYF. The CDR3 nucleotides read TGTGCCAGCAGCCCCCGAGAGACCCAGTACTTC.

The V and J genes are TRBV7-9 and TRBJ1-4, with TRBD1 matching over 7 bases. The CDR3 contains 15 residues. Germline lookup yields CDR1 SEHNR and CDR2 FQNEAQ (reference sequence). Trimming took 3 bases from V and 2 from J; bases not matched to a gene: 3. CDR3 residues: CASSFSGGTNEKLFF. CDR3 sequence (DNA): TGTGCCAGCAGCTTCTCAGGGGGGACTAATGAAAAACTGTTTTTT.

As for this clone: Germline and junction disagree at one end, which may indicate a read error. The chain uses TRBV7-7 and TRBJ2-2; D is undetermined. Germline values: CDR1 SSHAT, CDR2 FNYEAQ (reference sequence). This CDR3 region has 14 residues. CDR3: CASSVFVLTGELFF. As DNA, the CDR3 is TGTGCTAGCAGCGTTTTCGTCTTAACCGGGGAGCTGTTTTTT.

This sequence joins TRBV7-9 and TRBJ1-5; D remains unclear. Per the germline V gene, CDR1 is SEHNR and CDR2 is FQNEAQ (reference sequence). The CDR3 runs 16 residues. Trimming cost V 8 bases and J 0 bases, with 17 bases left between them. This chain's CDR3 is CASYTLTTASNQPQHF. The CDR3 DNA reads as TGTGCCAGCTACACCTTAACTACCGCTAGCAATCAGCCCCAGCATTTT.

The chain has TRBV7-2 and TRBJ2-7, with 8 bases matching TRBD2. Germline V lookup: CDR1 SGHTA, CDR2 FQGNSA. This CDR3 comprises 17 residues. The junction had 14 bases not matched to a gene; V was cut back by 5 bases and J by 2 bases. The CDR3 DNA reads TGTGCCAGCAGCCCAGGAGATGGTAGCGGGAACCCCTACGAGCAGTACTTC. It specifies CASSPGDGSGNPYEQYF.

CDR3 DNA: TGTGCCAGCAGCCAAGAAATGGTGACAGGGGACGCAGATACGCAGTATTTT. Its protein product is CASSQEMVTGDADTQYF. J is TRBJ2-3 and V is TRBV14; 8 bases are a match to TRBD1. The CDR3 totals 17 residues. Germline V gives CDR1 SGHDN, CDR2 FVKESK. The V gene end was trimmed by 0 bases and the J gene end by 4 bases; junction bases not matched to a gene: 9. The full variable domain, with the rest looked up from reference TRBV14 and TRBJ2-3, is EAGVTQFPSHSVIEKGQTVTLRCDPISGHDNLYWYRRVMGKEIKFLLHFVKESKQDESGMPNNRFLAERTGGTYSTLKVQPAELEDSGVYFCASSQEMVTGDADTQYFGPGTRLTVL.

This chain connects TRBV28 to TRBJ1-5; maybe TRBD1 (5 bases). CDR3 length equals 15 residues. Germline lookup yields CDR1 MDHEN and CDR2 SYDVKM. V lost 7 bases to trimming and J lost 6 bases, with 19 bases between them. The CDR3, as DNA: TGTGCCAGCACACGGGCAGGGAGGGTACCTCAGCCCCAGCATTTT. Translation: CASTRAGRVPQPQHF.

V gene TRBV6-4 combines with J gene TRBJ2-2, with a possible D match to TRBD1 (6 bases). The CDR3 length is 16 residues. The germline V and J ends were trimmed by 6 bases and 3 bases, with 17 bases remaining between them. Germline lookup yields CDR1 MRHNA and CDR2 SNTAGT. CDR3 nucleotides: TGTGCCAGCAGCCCCCGACAGGCAGCGGACACCGGGGAGCTGTTTTTT. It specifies CASSPRQAADTGELFF.

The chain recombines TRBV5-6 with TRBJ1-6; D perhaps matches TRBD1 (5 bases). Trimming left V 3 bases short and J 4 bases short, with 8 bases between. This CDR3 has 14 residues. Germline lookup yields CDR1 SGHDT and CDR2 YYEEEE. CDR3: CASSYRGYNSPLHF. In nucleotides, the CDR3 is TGTGCCAGCAGCTATCGGGGGTATAATTCACCCCTCCACTTT.

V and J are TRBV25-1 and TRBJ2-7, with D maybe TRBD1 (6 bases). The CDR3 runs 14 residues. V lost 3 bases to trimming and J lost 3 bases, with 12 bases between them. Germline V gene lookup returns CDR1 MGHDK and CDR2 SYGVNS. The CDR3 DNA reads TGTGCCAGCAGTGAGGGTCAGGGGAACTACGAGCAGTACTTC. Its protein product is CASSEGQGNYEQYF.

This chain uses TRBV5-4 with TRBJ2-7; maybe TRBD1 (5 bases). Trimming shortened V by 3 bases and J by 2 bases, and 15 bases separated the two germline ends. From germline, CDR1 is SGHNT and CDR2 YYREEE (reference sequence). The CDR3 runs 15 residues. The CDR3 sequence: CASSSVMGPTYEQYF. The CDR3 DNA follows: TGTGCCAGCAGCTCCGTCATGGGGCCCACCTACGAGCAGTACTTC.

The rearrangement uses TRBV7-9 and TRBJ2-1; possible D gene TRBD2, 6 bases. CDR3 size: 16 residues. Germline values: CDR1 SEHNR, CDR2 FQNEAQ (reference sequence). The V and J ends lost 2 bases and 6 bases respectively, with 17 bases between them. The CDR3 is CASSLRGSGLGNEQFF. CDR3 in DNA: TGTGCCAGCAGCTTACGGGGTAGCGGCCTCGGCAATGAGCAGTTCTTC.

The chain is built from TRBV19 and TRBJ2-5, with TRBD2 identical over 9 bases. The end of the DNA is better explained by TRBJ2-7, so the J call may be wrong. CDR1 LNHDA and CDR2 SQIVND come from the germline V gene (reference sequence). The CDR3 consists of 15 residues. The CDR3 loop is CASSMWASGKYEQYF. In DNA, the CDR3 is TGTGCCAGTAGTATGTGGGCTAGCGGGAAGTACGAGCAGTACTTC.

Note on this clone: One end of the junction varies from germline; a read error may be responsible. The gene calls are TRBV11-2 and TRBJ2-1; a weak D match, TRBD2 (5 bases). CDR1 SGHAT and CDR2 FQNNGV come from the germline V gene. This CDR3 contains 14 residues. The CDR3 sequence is CASRLDTRSDEQFF. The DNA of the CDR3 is TGTGCCAGCAGGTTAGACACTAGGAGCGATGAGCAGTTCTTC. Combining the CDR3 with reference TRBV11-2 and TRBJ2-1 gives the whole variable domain EAGVAQSPRYKIIEKRQSVAFWCNPISGHATLYWYQQILGQGPKLLIQFQNNGVVDDSQLPKDRFSAERLKGVDSTLKIQPAKLEDSAVYLCASRLDTRSDEQFFGPGTRLTVL.

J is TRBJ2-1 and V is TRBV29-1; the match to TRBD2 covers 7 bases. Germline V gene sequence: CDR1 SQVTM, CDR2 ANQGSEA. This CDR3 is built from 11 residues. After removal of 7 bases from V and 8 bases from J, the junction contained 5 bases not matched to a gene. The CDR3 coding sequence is TGCAGCGCCAGGGCGGGAGATGAGCAGTTCTTC. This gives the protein CSARAGDEQFF.